Shown below are 20 T cell receptor beta chains from a single sample sequenced in a study of CD8+ T cells in alopecia areata. Extracted RNA was reverse transcribed, and the resulting cDNA served as sequencing template. The repertoire was sequenced with immunoSEQ multiplex PCR; TCRdb's copy has only in-frame clones and lacks some. Of tens of thousands of clones in the sample, 60% to 85% are singletons; the top ten hold over 15%. Sequencing used NKG2D-low CD8+ T cells sorted from blood. The receptor set was obtained from a human donor with alopecia areata.

The chain joins TRBV6-5 to TRBJ2-7; D is possibly TRBD1 or TRBD2 (6 bases each). This CDR3 is built from 14 residues. The germline V gene has CDR1 MNHEY and CDR2 SVGAGI. Trimming took 2 bases from V and 2 from J, leaving 10 bases between them. The CDR3 spells CASSYGGHTYEQYF. The CDR3 DNA reads TGTGCCAGCAGTTACGGGGGGCACACCTACGAGCAGTACTTC.

V usage is TRBV27 and J usage is TRBJ2-7, with D possibly being TRBD2 (6 bases). This CDR3 is 14 amino acids long. V lost 2 bases, J lost 5 bases, and 13 bases lay in between. Germline CDR1 MNHEY, CDR2 SMNVEV (reference sequence). CDR3 sequence: CASSLDGSWNEQYF. CDR3 bases: TGTGCCAGCAGTTTAGACGGGAGTTGGAACGAGCAGTACTTC.

The chain is built from TRBV4-3 and TRBJ1-1; D unresolved. Germline lookup yields CDR1 LGHNA and CDR2 YSLEER. The V gene lost 0 bases and the J gene lost 0 bases, with 11 bases spanning the gap. The CDR3 spans 16 residues. The DNA of the CDR3 is TGCGCCAGCAGCCAAGACAGGATCCAAATGAACACTGAAGCTTTCTTT. As protein: CASSQDRIQMNTEAFF.

CDR3 coding DNA: TGCAGCGTTGAGAGGGAGCTCGGCTATGGCTACACCTTC. It specifies CSVERELGYGYTF. The chain has TRBV29-1 and TRBJ1-2; D remains ambiguous. This CDR3 is 13 amino acids long. V was pared by 3 bases and J by 4 bases, with 12 bases between. Germline CDR1 is SQVTM and CDR2 is ANQGSEA.

The chain carries TRBV29-1 and TRBJ1-2; no firm D call. The V gene lost 0 bases and the J gene lost 2 bases, with 13 bases spanning the gap. The germline V gene encodes CDR1 SQVTM and CDR2 ANQGSEA. The length of the CDR3 is 15 residues. CDR3 loop: CSVEDFQLQNYGYTF. The CDR3 bases are TGCAGCGTTGAAGATTTCCAGCTACAGAACTATGGCTACACCTTC.

This sequence joins TRBV19 and TRBJ2-7; D perhaps matches TRBD2 (5 bases). The germline V gene encodes CDR1 LNHDA and CDR2 SQIVND (reference sequence). The germline V and J ends were trimmed by 5 bases and 2 bases, with 10 bases remaining between them. The CDR3 is 13 residues long. CDR3 residues: CASSSGLAYEQYF. As DNA, the CDR3 is TGTGCCAGTAGTTCGGGGTTGGCCTACGAGCAGTACTTC.

The CDR3: CSVLGNYNEQFF. In DNA form, the CDR3 reads TGCAGCGTTCTCGGGAACTACAATGAGCAGTTCTTC. This rearrangement joins TRBV29-1 to TRBJ2-1, with D perhaps matching TRBD2 (5 bases). V was trimmed by 5 bases and J by 3 bases, leaving 8 bases between them. Germline CDR1 SQVTM, CDR2 ANQGSEA. CDR3 length: 12 residues.

The chain combines TRBV4-1 with TRBJ2-7; TRBD1 agrees at 8 bases. Losses at the gene ends were 4 bases for V and 5 bases for J; bases not matched to a gene: 7. This CDR3 has 14 amino acids. Looked up from germline, CDR1 is MGHRA and CDR2 is YSYEKL. CDR3 amino acids: CASSLRTGIDEQYF. Written as DNA, the CDR3 is TGCGCCAGCAGCCTACGGACAGGGATCGACGAGCAGTACTTC.

The genes are TRBV4-1 and TRBJ2-1, with TRBD1 matching 10 bases. Germline-derived CDR1 and CDR2 are MGHRA and YSYEKL. The V and J ends lost 3 bases and 14 bases, in that order; junction bases with no gene match: 7. This CDR3 is built from 13 residues. The CDR3 DNA sequence: TGCGCCAGCAGCCAGCCCTCGGGACAGGGGAAGTTCTTC. It is translated as CASSQPSGQGKFF.

J is TRBJ2-2 and V is TRBV6-1; the match to TRBD1 covers 7 bases. This CDR3 spans 14 amino acids. The V gene end was trimmed by 6 bases and the J gene end by 3 bases; junction bases not matched to a gene: 4. The germline CDR1 and CDR2 sequences are MNHNS and SASEGT. The CDR3 bases are TGTGCCAGCAGCAAAGGGACAGACACCGGGGAGCTGTTTTTT. The encoded protein is CASSKGTDTGELFF.

The chain joins TRBV19 to TRBJ2-5, with 8 nucleotides matching TRBD1. The CDR3 is 15 residues long. V lost 3 bases and J lost 7; bases outside the gene matches: 10. Per the germline V gene, CDR1 is LNHDA and CDR2 is SQIVND (reference sequence). CDR3 nucleotide sequence: TGTGCCAGTAGTATCCAGGGGGCCCTCGTTGGGACCCAGTACTTC. It encodes CASSIQGALVGTQYF. Based on the CDR3 plus reference TRBV19 and TRBJ2-5, the full variable domain is DGGITQSPKYLFRKEGQNVTLSCEQNLNHDAMYWYRQDPGQGLRLIYYSQIVNDFQKGDIAEGYSVSREKKESFPLTVTSAQKNPTAFYLCASSIQGALVGTQYFGPGTRLLVL.

The gene calls are TRBV7-6 and TRBJ2-1, with D uncertain. The CDR3 is 16 residues long. Germline loops: CDR1 SGHVS, CDR2 FNYEAQ. V lost 1 base and J 8 bases, leaving 18 bases between the germline ends. For the CDR3, the DNA is TGTGCCAGCAGCTTAGAGAACCCCGGCTCCTGGGATGAGCAGTTCTTC. Translation: CASSLENPGSWDEQFF.

This chain links TRBV29-1 with TRBJ1-2, with TRBD1 as a possible D gene (6 bases). The CDR3 spans 13 residues. The germline V gene encodes CDR1 SQVTM and CDR2 ANQGSEA. V dropped 2 bases and J dropped 8 bases, with 15 bases sitting between them. CDR3 nucleotide sequence: TGCAGCGTTGAACTGCGGACAGCTGAAGGCTACACCTTC. Its translation is CSVELRTAEGYTF.

The J gene is TRBJ2-1, the V gene TRBV5-8; 8 nucleotides align to TRBD2. Germline V gene sequence: CDR1 SGHTS, CDR2 YDEGEE. V was clipped by 4 bases and J by 8 bases; unmatched bases: 11. The CDR3 totals 15 residues. The CDR3 coding sequence is TGTGCCAGCAGCCTCGCGATCGGGGGGGCCCATGAGCAGTTCTTC. Its translation: CASSLAIGGAHEQFF.

This clone has more than one count but fewer than ten. The chain combines TRBV5-4 with TRBJ1-1; D gene uncertain. Germline assignment: CDR1 SGHNT and CDR2 YYREEE (reference sequence). The CDR3 consists of 15 residues. The V gene lost 1 base and the J gene lost 0 bases, with 10 bases spanning the gap. The CDR3 DNA sequence: TGTGCCAGCAGCTTGATGGCACCAATGAACACTGAAGCTTTCTTT. Translated, it gives CASSLMAPMNTEAFF.

This clone has a single count. V gene TRBV5-1 combines with J gene TRBJ2-1, with TRBD2 matching over 7 bases. Germline values: CDR1 SGHRS, CDR2 YFSETQ. Trimming cost V 6 bases and J 1 base; bases outside gene matches: 10. The CDR3 loop spans 16 amino acids. The CDR3, as DNA: TGCGCCAGCAAAACTTCGGTCGGGGGGTCCTACAATGAGCAGTTCTTC. Its protein is CASKTSVGGSYNEQFF.

This CDR3 reads CASSEGHGYEQYF. The DNA of the CDR3 is TGTGCCAGCAGTGAAGGTCACGGATACGAGCAGTACTTC. The chain carries TRBV6-5 and TRBJ2-7; D gene ambiguous. The V end was cut by 5 bases, the J end by 4 bases, with 12 bases between. Germline loops: CDR1 MNHEY, CDR2 SVGAGI. This CDR3 is built from 13 residues.

This rearrangement joins TRBV30 to TRBJ2-1, with D perhaps matching TRBD2 (6 bases). From germline, CDR1 is GTSNPN and CDR2 SVGIG (reference sequence). The CDR3 is 13 residues long. V was trimmed by 3 bases and J by 7 bases, leaving 13 bases between them. CDR3 residues: CAWSAAGPNEQFF. In DNA, the CDR3 is TGTGCCTGGAGCGCAGCGGGTCCGAATGAGCAGTTCTTC.

The rearrangement uses TRBV29-1 and TRBJ1-2, with D possibly TRBD1 on 5 matching bases. Trimming cost V 2 bases and J 8 bases, with 15 bases left between them. The germline V gene has CDR1 SQVTM and CDR2 ANQGSEA. There are 13 residues in the CDR3. CDR3 in amino acids: CSVESSGMDGYTF. The CDR3 nucleotides read TGCAGCGTTGAATCGTCAGGGATGGACGGCTACACCTTC.

Sample share makes this clone medium-sized. Here the CDR3 DNA reads TGTGCCAGCAGTGCCCTGACTAGCGGGGAGCAGTTCTTC. Amino acid sequence: CASSALTSGEQFF. The chain couples TRBV6-4 to TRBJ2-1, with 10 bases that match TRBD2. Trimming removed 4 bases from V and 10 bases from J; junction bases left unmatched: 4. This CDR3 has 13 residues. CDR1 and CDR2 from the germline V gene are MRHNA and SNTAGT.